Only a few counts were recorded for the clone carrying this TCR beta chain. The antigen is not known. TCRdb processed the 5' RACE reads anew with MiXCR; each CDR3 protein has one entry. This table has about 550,000 distinct CDR3 sequences, about a fifth appearing once. The sample originates from a study of identical twins. General study findings and limits: Among beta out-of-frame sequences, excess sharing between twins appeared weaker. Cord blood beta clonotypes present at high abundance carried fewer insertions; no such pattern appeared in memory repertoires.

The junction had 5 bases not matched to a gene; V was cut back by 1 base and J by 2 bases. Germline values: CDR1 SGHRS, CDR2 YFSETQ. The CDR3 sequence is 15 residues long. These data were also filed under a second study, of yellow fever vaccine responses in identical twins. That work contributes: Convergence reportedly seemed to mark part of the twins' vaccine T cell response, with personalization marking the rest.

The sequence was collected from a young woman in good health. The sequenced material came from CD4+ T cells sorted from blood. The chain carries TRBV5-1 and TRBJ2-5; 7 bases agree with TRBD2. CDR3: CASSLRGSGQETQYF. CDR3 DNA sequence: TGCGCCAGCAGCTTGAGGGGTAGCGGGCAAGAGACCCAGTACTTC.